A single sample gave rise to the 17 T cell receptor beta chains below, sequenced in a study of naive and memory T cell subsets. Both TRBC1 and TRBC2 were covered by a beta constant-region primer of two equimolar oligonucleotides. TCRdb fed the UMI-ligation and nested PCR reads into MiXCR, producing one record per CDR3 protein. Among about 21,000 distinct CDR3 sequences listed, approximately 11% were seen once. Input material: central memory CD8+ T cells from blood. The receptor set was obtained from a human donor in good health.

This clonotype was observed at least ten times. V gene TRBV29-1 combines with J gene TRBJ2-1; 7 nucleotides match TRBD2. J gave up 3 bases and V 4 bases, and 3 bases lay outside the gene matches. This CDR3 contains 13 residues. CDR1 is SQVTM, CDR2 ANQGSEA, per germline. The CDR3 region is CSVAERDYNEQFF. The CDR3 bases are TGCAGCGTTGCGGAGCGGGACTACAATGAGCAGTTCTTC.

The table lists this clonotype with a few counts. The chain uses TRBV4-2 and TRBJ1-4; D gene ambiguous. With 0 bases removed from V and 0 bases from J, the gap between germline ends came to 14 bases. CDR3 length: 18 amino acids. CDR1 and CDR2 (germline): LGHNA, YNFKEQ. The CDR3 loop is CASSQDLIEIPTNEKLFF. CDR3 DNA: TGTGCCAGCAGCCAAGATTTGATCGAGATTCCAACTAATGAAAAACTGTTTTTT.

The chain recombines TRBV28 with TRBJ1-3; D is unclear. The CDR3 loop spans 11 amino acids. Germline values: CDR1 MDHEN, CDR2 SYDVKM. Deletions cut 3 bases from V and 3 bases from J, with 0 bases between. The CDR3 loop reads CASSFGNTIYF. As DNA, the CDR3 is TGTGCCAGCAGTTTTGGAAACACCATATATTTT.

The chain joins TRBV4-3 to TRBJ1-1; D gene ambiguous. V was shortened by 0 bases and J by 1 base, with 9 bases between the two germline ends. Germline-derived CDR1 and CDR2 are LGHNA and YSLEER. The CDR3 is 15 amino acids. Here the CDR3 DNA reads TGCGCCAGCAGCCAAGATACACGGGGGAACACTGAAGCTTTCTTT. Translation gives CASSQDTRGNTEAFF.

In its sample, this clonotype was seen once. J is TRBJ2-3 and V is TRBV4-2, with 9 positions matching TRBD2. Germline CDR1 is LGHNA and CDR2 is YNFKEQ. The junction had 4 bases not matched to a gene; V was cut back by 3 bases and J by 0 bases. This CDR3 region has 16 residues. CDR3 nucleotide sequence: TGTGCCAGCAGCCATCATGCGGGAGGGAGCACAGATACGCAGTATTTT. Amino acid sequence: CASSHHAGGSTDTQYF.

There are a few counts of this clonotype. The V and J genes are TRBV28 and TRBJ1-2; 7 bases align to TRBD1. Germline V gene sequence: CDR1 MDHEN, CDR2 SYDVKM. This CDR3 has 14 amino acids. With V trimmed by 3 bases and J by 10 bases, 11 bases remained unmatched. CDR3 coding DNA: TGTGCCAGCAGTTTCGGGACAGCGACCGGGTACTACACCTTC. It yields the protein CASSFGTATGYYTF.

This clonotype was found many times. V and J are TRBV23-1 and TRBJ1-1; TRBD1 matches 11 bases. TRBV23-1 is classed as an ORF, of uncertain function. This CDR3 comprises 15 residues. V trimming: 11 bases; J trimming: 1 base; junction bases outside the gene matches: 9. The CDR3 is CALGTGGNGNTEAFF. The CDR3 bases are TGCGCCTTGGGGACAGGGGGTAATGGGAACACTGAAGCTTTCTTT.

This clonotype has just a few counts. The chain combines TRBV20-1 with TRBJ2-7; 7 bases are shared with TRBD2. In germline, CDR1 is DFQATT, CDR2 SNEGSKA (reference sequence). The CDR3 length is 12 residues. The J segment lost 4 bases and the V segment lost 5 bases, leaving 5 bases of the junction unmatched. The CDR3 sequence: CSAGLVGYEQYF. The CDR3 DNA is TGCAGTGCTGGACTAGTTGGGTACGAGCAGTACTTC.

V is TRBV5-1 and J is TRBJ2-4, with D possibly matching TRBD1 (5 bases). Germline V lookup: CDR1 SGHRS, CDR2 YFSETQ. CDR3 length: 14 residues. Trimming took off 1 base at V and 2 bases at J, with 7 bases between the two ends. The CDR3 loop is CASSLWGTKNIQYF. The CDR3, as DNA: TGCGCCAGCAGCTTGTGGGGCACCAAAAACATTCAGTACTTC. Based on the CDR3 plus reference TRBV5-1 and TRBJ2-4, the full variable domain is KAGVTQTPRYLIKTRGQQVTLSCSPISGHRSVSWYQQTPGQGLQFLFEYFSETQRNKGNFPGRFSGRQFSNSRSEMNVSTLELGDSALYLCASSLWGTKNIQYFGAGTRLSVL.

The chain recombines TRBV2 with TRBJ1-1, with unresolved D. The V end lost 2 bases, the J end lost 0 bases, and 7 bases lay between the germline ends. The CDR3 totals 14 residues. CDR1 SNHLY and CDR2 FYNNEI come from the germline V gene. CDR3 amino acids: CASSESPVNTEAFF. The CDR3 DNA reads as TGTGCCAGCAGTGAATCGCCAGTGAACACTGAAGCTTTCTTT.

This chain links TRBV6-5 with TRBJ2-7, with D unresolved. V was shortened by 4 bases and J by 2 bases, with 6 bases between the two germline ends. This CDR3 is built from 12 residues. Germline V gives CDR1 MNHEY, CDR2 SVGAGI. CDR3 protein: CASSSDPYEQYF. CDR3 nucleotide sequence: TGTGCCAGCAGTTCTGACCCCTACGAGCAGTACTTC.

In its sample, this clonotype was seen many times. The V and J genes are TRBV28 and TRBJ1-5; no clear D. The germline V and J ends were trimmed by 3 bases and 3 bases, with 9 bases remaining between them. This CDR3 contains 14 residues. Germline CDR1 and CDR2: MDHEN and SYDVKM. The CDR3 DNA follows: TGTGCCAGCAGTTTTGGCGGTCACAATCAGCCCCAGCATTTT. Translating gives CASSFGGHNQPQHF.

This clonotype has a handful of counts. The J gene is TRBJ2-7, the V gene TRBV19; D call uncertain. The germline CDR1 and CDR2 sequences are LNHDA and SQIVND (reference sequence). V shed 4 bases and J shed 3 bases, with 7 bases lying between them. This CDR3 has 12 residues. This CDR3 is CASSTAGYEQYF. CDR3 in DNA: TGTGCCAGTAGTACAGCAGGCTACGAGCAGTACTTC.

The rearrangement joins TRBV2 to TRBJ1-2, with D perhaps matching TRBD1 (5 bases). The CDR3 covers 18 residues. V was cut by 5 bases and J by 8 bases, with 30 bases left in between. The germline CDR1 and CDR2 sequences are SNHLY and FYNNEI. CDR3 protein: CASSTRITGGLREGGYTF. The CDR3 coding sequence is TGTGCCAGCAGTACTCGGATCACGGGGGGACTGCGCGAGGGAGGCTACACCTTC. Combining the CDR3 with reference TRBV2 and TRBJ1-2 gives the whole variable domain EPEVTQTPSHQVTQMGQEVILRCVPISNHLYFYWYRQILGQKVEFLVSFYNNEISEKSEIFDDQFSVERPDGSNFTLKIRSTKLEDSAMYFCASSTRITGGLREGGYTFGSGTRLTVV.

This clonotype was seen at least ten times. CDR3 DNA sequence: TGTGCCAGCAGTTTCGCCAGGGGACTCTATGGCTACACCTTC. Its protein product is CASSFARGLYGYTF. The rearrangement links TRBV12-3 or TRBV12-4 to TRBJ1-2, with TRBD1 as a possible D gene (6 bases). The CDR3 length is 14 residues. With 3 bases removed from V and 4 bases from J, the gap between germline ends came to 12 bases.

Concerning this clonotype: Given a much more abundant clone one base away, this may be a read error. Since the CDR3 does not end with the conserved phenylalanine or tryptophan, this likely comes from a read error. CDR3 in DNA: TGTGCCAGCAGCTTCGGGACTCCAATTACGCAGTATTAT. It codes for CASSFGTPITQYY. The rearrangement links TRBV7-2 to TRBJ2-3; TRBD2 is a possible D gene (6 bases). The germline CDR1 and CDR2 sequences are SGHTA and FQGNSA. V shed 3 bases and J shed 8 bases, with 12 bases lying between them. The CDR3 consists of 13 residues.

The J gene is TRBJ2-1, the V gene TRBV20-1; no clear D gene. Germline CDR1 reads DFQATT; CDR2 reads SNEGSKA (reference sequence). The CDR3 is 15 residues long. V dropped 6 bases and J dropped 8 bases, with 23 bases sitting between them. The CDR3: CSAPLSWRGAYEQFF. CDR3 nucleotides: TGCAGTGCCCCCCTCAGTTGGCGTGGAGCCTATGAGCAGTTCTTC.